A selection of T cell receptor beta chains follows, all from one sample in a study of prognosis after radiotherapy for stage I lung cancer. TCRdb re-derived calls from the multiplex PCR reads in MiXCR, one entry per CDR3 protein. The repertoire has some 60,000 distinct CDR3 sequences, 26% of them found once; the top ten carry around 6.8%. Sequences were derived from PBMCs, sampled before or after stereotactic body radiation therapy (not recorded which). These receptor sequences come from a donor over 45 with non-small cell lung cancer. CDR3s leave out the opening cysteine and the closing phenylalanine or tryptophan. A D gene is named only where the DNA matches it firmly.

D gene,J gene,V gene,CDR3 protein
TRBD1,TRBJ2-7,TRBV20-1,SAPGQGYEQY
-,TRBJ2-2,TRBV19,ASKRVNAGELF
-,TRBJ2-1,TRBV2,ASRRDFSDEQF
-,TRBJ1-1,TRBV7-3,ASSLSRGTEAF
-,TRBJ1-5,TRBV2,ASSENFGPQH
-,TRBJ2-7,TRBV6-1,ASRERGGFDEQY
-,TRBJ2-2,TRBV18,SSSPGVGELF
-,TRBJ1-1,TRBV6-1,ASSTRYTEAF
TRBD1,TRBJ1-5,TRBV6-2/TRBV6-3,ASSAQGVQPQH
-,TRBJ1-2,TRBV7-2,ASSPPTGGYGYT